These 5 T cell receptor beta chains originate from one sample sequenced in a study of CD8 T cells in ankylosing spondylitis. One entry per CDR3 protein, called by TCRdb with MiXCR from the 5' RACE reads. The sample lists about 250,000 distinct CDR3 sequences; roughly 25% were seen once. The specimen was blood, either unsorted or a sorted T cell fraction (not recorded which). Every receptor here comes from a male donor with ankylosing spondylitis or in good health (not recorded which).

This clonotype showed up just a few times. The rearrangement uses TRBV12-3 or TRBV12-4 and TRBJ2-1; D is tentatively TRBD1 or TRBD2 (6 bases each). Trimming left V 3 bases short and J 7 bases short, with 10 bases between. CDR3 length equals 13 residues. This chain's CDR3 is CASSFGGPNEQFF. Here the CDR3 DNA reads TGTGCCAGCAGTTTTGGGGGGCCGAATGAGCAGTTCTTC.

This clonotype was recorded at least ten times. V usage is TRBV20-1 and J usage is TRBJ1-4, with 8 bases lining up with TRBD1. From germline, CDR1 is DFQATT and CDR2 SNEGSKA (reference sequence). With V trimmed by 3 bases and J by 5 bases, 2 bases remained unmatched. The CDR3 runs to 13 residues. In DNA form, the CDR3 reads TGCAGTGCTAGCCGGGACAGGAATGAAAAACTGTTTTTT. It is translated as CSASRDRNEKLFF.

The chain joins TRBV19 to TRBJ1-3; TRBD1 agrees at 11 bases. Germline CDR1 reads LNHDA; CDR2 reads SQIVND (reference sequence). Trimming removed 5 bases from V and 4 bases from J; junction bases left unmatched: 7. This CDR3 spans 16 amino acids. Written as DNA, the CDR3 is TGTGCCAGTAGTTTTGGACAGGGGGCTGGCGGAAACACCATATATTTT. Encoded protein: CASSFGQGAGGNTIYF.

In its sample, this clonotype was seen a few times. This chain connects TRBV7-2 to TRBJ2-7; D is perhaps TRBD1 (5 bases). The germline gives CDR1 SGHTA, CDR2 FQGNSA. V lost 3 bases to trimming and J lost 6 bases, with 12 bases between them. The CDR3 totals 13 residues. The CDR3 DNA sequence: TGTGCCAGCAGCTTTTTTCAGGGCGTCGAGCAGTACTTC. This codes for CASSFFQGVEQYF.

This sequence joins TRBV12-3 or TRBV12-4 and TRBJ2-6; D not resolved. V shed 5 bases and J shed 6 bases, with 23 bases lying between them. The CDR3 has 18 amino acids. The CDR3 DNA reads as TGTGCCAGCAGTCCCCGGCAGGTACCCTCCTGGAAGGCCAACGTCCTGACTTTC. It translates to CASSPRQVPSWKANVLTF.